A selection of T cell receptor beta chains follows, all from one sample in a study of regulatory T cells in long-lasting Graves disease. MiXCR, run by TCRdb on the multiplex PCR reads, gives a single entry per CDR3 protein. The profile shows about 240,000 distinct CDR3 sequences, 20% to 25% of them singletons. Material: peripheral blood mononuclear cells (PBMCs), obtained at new diagnosis, from a patient treated with antithyroid drugs. The receptors here all came from a female donor with Graves disease. The CDR3 runs from the conserved cysteine through the conserved F or W. Each record gives: D gene, clone size, V gene, J gene, CDR3 protein, CDR3 DNA. The D gene is left open where the match is weak. Some rows have no size entry. The others give once, few or many, or a class for an expanded clone.

>TRBD2|.|TRBV6-5|TRBJ2-7
CASSYGGRGEQYF
TGTGCCAGCAGTTACGGCGGGAGAGGCGAGCAGTACTTC
>TRBD1|many|TRBV15|TRBJ2-7
CATSIRDRGREQYF
TGTGCCACCAGCATCCGGGACAGGGGTCGGGAGCAGTACTTC
>.|few|TRBV20-1|TRBJ2-1
CSASETSDEQFF
TGCAGTGCTAGTGAGACTAGTGATGAGCAGTTCTTC
>.|many|TRBV7-9|TRBJ2-7
CASSLDNSVSYEQYF
TGTGCCAGCAGCTTAGATAATAGCGTCTCCTACGAGCAGTACTTC
>TRBD2|many|TRBV2|TRBJ2-3
CASSLIRSGVTDTQYF
TGTGCCAGCAGCCTAATCCGTAGCGGGGTGACAGATACGCAGTATTTT
>TRBD2|many|TRBV7-2|TRBJ2-7
CASSTNSGTQKYEQYF
TGTGCCAGCAGCACCAATAGCGGGACTCAAAAATACGAGCAGTACTTC
>TRBD2|.|TRBV30|TRBJ2-3
CAWSFTPGLAGGPDTQYF
TGTGCCTGGAGTTTCACCCCTGGACTAGCGGGGGGGCCAGATACGCAGTATTTT
>.|few|TRBV6-1|TRBJ2-3
CASSTNSADTQYF
TGTGCCAGCAGCACAAATTCAGCAGATACGCAGTATTTT
>TRBD1|few|TRBV11-3|TRBJ2-1
CASSPRGTGYNEQFF
TGTGCCAGCAGCCCTAGGGGGACAGGGTACAATGAGCAGTTCTTC
>TRBD2|many|TRBV6-5|TRBJ2-5
CASSLTSGDPMQETQYF
TGTGCCAGCAGTTTGACTAGCGGGGACCCAATGCAAGAGACCCAGTACTTC
>TRBD1|many|TRBV2|TRBJ1-5
CASRAGTGALQPQHF
TGTGCCAGCAGGGCCGGGACAGGGGCACTTCAGCCCCAGCATTTT
>.|many|TRBV7-7|TRBJ2-5
CASSQGGGRETQYF
TGTGCCAGCAGCCAGGGGGGGGGAAGAGAGACCCAGTACTTC
>.|.|TRBV28|TRBJ2-3
CASRDDQVLGGVTQYF
TGTGCCAGCAGGGATGACCAGGTTCTTGGGGGCGTTACGCAGTATTTT
>.|many|TRBV9|TRBJ2-7
CASSVGGGNPYEQYF
TGTGCCAGCAGCGTAGGTGGCGGAAACCCCTACGAGCAGTACTTC
>.|many|TRBV20-1|TRBJ2-7
CSAVYDEQYF
TGCAGTGCTGTTTACGACGAGCAGTACTTC
>.|many|TRBV6-1|TRBJ2-3
CASSTQALDADTQYF
TGTGCCAGCAGTACACAGGCTCTTGACGCAGATACGCAGTATTTT
>.|many|TRBV12-3/TRBV12-4|TRBJ2-3
CASSLAGGPADTQYF
TGTGCCAGCAGTTTGGCAGGGGGGCCCGCAGATACGCAGTATTTT
>.|.|TRBV28|TRBJ1-3
CASSLGDSRNTIYF
TGTGCCAGCAGCCTTGGGGACTCCAGAAACACCATATATTTT
>.|many|TRBV7-8|TRBJ2-5
CASSRRHESKTQYF
TGTGCCAGCAGCCGCAGGCATGAATCGAAGACCCAGTACTTC
>TRBD2|many|TRBV28|TRBJ2-7
CASRRGGGKREQYF
TGTGCCAGCAGAAGGGGCGGGGGAAAACGAGAGCAGTACTTC
>.|few|TRBV2|TRBJ2-1
CASNLYHKINNEQFF
TGTGCCAGCAATTTGTACCATAAAATTAACAATGAGCAGTTCTTC
>TRBD1|.|TRBV19|TRBJ1-5
CASSILFGQGENQPQHF
TGTGCCAGTAGTATTCTGTTTGGACAGGGGGAGAATCAGCCCCAGCATTTT
>.|many|TRBV7-9|TRBJ2-7
CASSSGWPLEQYF
TGTGCCAGCAGCTCCGGGTGGCCCCTCGAGCAGTACTTC
>TRBD2|.|TRBV3-1|TRBJ2-1
CASSQDSGGRSNEQFF
TGTGCCAGCAGCCAAGATTCGGGGGGGCGGTCGAATGAGCAGTTCTTC
>.|.|TRBV19|TRBJ2-7
CASSIAGAGYEQYF
TGTGCCAGTAGTATAGCCGGGGCTGGATACGAGCAGTACTTC
>TRBD1|many|TRBV6-1|TRBJ2-4
CASGGQALAKNIQYF
TGTGCCAGCGGGGGACAGGCACTAGCCAAAAACATTCAGTACTTC
>.|many|TRBV6-5|TRBJ1-2
CASSYLGMTDGYTF
TGTGCCAGCAGTTACTTGGGGATGACCGATGGCTACACCTTC
>TRBD1|.|TRBV20-1|TRBJ1-4
CSALTGSNEKLFF
TGCAGTGCGCTGACAGGGTCTAATGAAAAACTGTTTTTT
>.|many|TRBV7-2|TRBJ2-3
CASRLMSPGSYADTQYF
TGTGCCAGCAGACTGATGAGCCCGGGCAGTTACGCAGATACGCAGTATTTT
>.|many|TRBV7-9|TRBJ2-4
CASSPQPADIQYF
TGTGCCAGCAGCCCACAACCGGCGGACATTCAGTACTTC
>.|.|TRBV6-5|TRBJ1-1
CASSYSPGPRNTEAFF
TGTGCCAGCAGTTACTCGCCGGGCCCAAGAAACACTGAAGCTTTCTTT
>.|many|TRBV6-1|TRBJ2-7
CASSPHRDEQYF
TGTGCCAGCAGCCCACACAGGGACGAGCAGTACTTC
>TRBD1|.|TRBV27|TRBJ2-7
CASSFGTDTCGQYF
TGTGCCAGCAGTTTCGGGACAGACACCTGCGGGCAGTACTTC
>.|many|TRBV2|TRBJ2-5
CASSEDREETQYF
TGTGCCAGCAGTGAAGACAGGGAAGAGACCCAGTACTTC
>.|.|TRBV28|TRBJ2-7
CASLSLQGRYEQYF
TGTGCCTCCCTCTCCCTACAGGGACGGTACGAGCAGTACTTC
>TRBD1|.|TRBV19|TRBJ2-7
CASPLWGDRVSYEQYF
TGTGCCAGTCCGCTCTGGGGGGACAGGGTCTCCTACGAGCAGTACTTC
>TRBD2|many|TRBV5-5|TRBJ2-3
CASSLGLGLAADTQYF
TGTGCCAGCAGTTTGGGGTTGGGACTAGCGGCAGATACGCAGTATTTT
>.|many|TRBV11-1|TRBJ1-1
CASSAHRAINTEAFF
TGTGCCAGCAGCGCACACAGGGCCATAAACACTGAAGCTTTCTTT
>.|.|TRBV4-3|TRBJ2-2
CASSQMGDTGELFF
TGCGCCAGCAGCCAAATGGGCGACACCGGGGAGCTGTTTTTT
>TRBD1|.|TRBV10-3|TRBJ1-5
CAISERQGAPLSNQPQHF
TGTGCCATCAGTGAGCGACAGGGGGCCCCCCTTAGCAATCAGCCCCAGCATTTT
>.|few|TRBV5-4|TRBJ2-7
CASSYRARGHEQYF
TGTGCCAGCAGCTACAGGGCCCGAGGCCACGAGCAGTACTTC
>.|.|TRBV4-2|TRBJ2-2
CASSQDRHTGELFF
TGTGCCAGCAGCCAAGACAGGCACACCGGGGAGCTGTTTTTT
>.|many|TRBV28|TRBJ2-1
CASKTGTTEQFF
TGTGCCAGCAAAACAGGGACTACTGAGCAGTTCTTC
>.|.|TRBV25-1|TRBJ2-3
CASSESAARTDTQYF
TGTGCCAGCAGTGAATCGGCAGCGAGGACGGATACGCAGTATTTT
>.|many|TRBV20-1|TRBJ2-4
CSALSLAKNIQYF
TGCAGTGCCCTGAGCCTAGCCAAAAACATTCAGTACTTC
>TRBD1|many|TRBV3-1|TRBJ1-5
CASSLRTGSNQPQHF
TGTGCCAGCAGCCTAAGGACAGGAAGCAATCAGCCCCAGCATTTT
>TRBD2|many|TRBV5-1|TRBJ2-1
CASSLTPGGQPNEQFF
TGCGCCAGCAGCTTGACACCGGGAGGTCAGCCCAATGAGCAGTTCTTC
>TRBD2|many|TRBV20-1|TRBJ2-2
CSARAIAGAGELFF
TGCAGTGCTAGGGCCATAGCGGGTGCTGGGGAGCTGTTTTTT
>.|many|TRBV18|TRBJ2-1
CASSPVHESSYNEQFF
TGTGCCAGCTCACCGGTTCACGAGAGCTCCTACAATGAGCAGTTCTTC
>TRBD1|many|TRBV20-1|TRBJ2-1
CSAKWTGGMVGSYNEQFF
TGCAGTGCTAAATGGACAGGGGGAATGGTGGGCTCCTACAATGAGCAGTTCTTC
>.|.|TRBV6-1|TRBJ2-7
CASRTTQEGTEQYF
TGTGCCAGCAGGACCACGCAGGAGGGGACCGAGCAGTACTTC
>.|many|TRBV6-2/TRBV6-3|TRBJ2-4
CASSYNFKVLGNIQYF
TGTGCCAGCAGTTACAACTTTAAGGTCCTAGGAAACATTCAGTACTTC
>.|.|TRBV2|TRBJ2-7
CASSEEAYYEQYF
TGTGCCAGCAGTGAGGAGGCTTACTACGAGCAGTACTTC
>TRBD2|many|TRBV28|TRBJ2-5
CASSLVLAGETQYF
TGTGCCAGCAGTTTAGTTCTAGCGGGAGAGACCCAGTACTTC
>TRBD2|many|TRBV2|TRBJ2-3
CASRRLAGGGDTQYF
TGTGCCAGCAGGCGATTAGCGGGAGGAGGCGATACGCAGTATTTT
>.|few|TRBV28|TRBJ2-7
CASSFAVYEQYF
TGTGCCAGCAGTTTCGCTGTCTACGAGCAGTACTTC
>.|few|TRBV7-2|TRBJ1-6
CASSAAGNGNSPLHF
TGTGCCAGCAGCGCCGCGGGAAACGGTAATTCACCCCTCCACTTT
>TRBD1|.|TRBV5-1|TRBJ2-1
CASFRQGGDNEQFF
TGCGCCAGCTTTCGACAGGGGGGGGACAATGAGCAGTTCTTC
>TRBD1|.|TRBV28|TRBJ1-2
CASSTSGTAVRYTF
TGTGCCAGCAGCACCTCCGGGACAGCTGTGAGATACACCTTC
>TRBD1|many|TRBV2|TRBJ2-7
CASSVEQGASYEQYF
TGTGCCAGCAGTGTGGAACAGGGGGCCTCCTACGAGCAGTACTTC